These 15 T cell receptor beta chains share one sample of origin, sequenced in a study of T and B cells in COVID-19 patients. Each TRB amplification used about 250-550 ng of genomic DNA from blood. TRB rearrangements were amplified by multiplex PCR with BIOMED2 TRB-A/B primers. TCRdb passed the multiplex PCR reads through MiXCR, listing each CDR3 protein once. The sample lists tens of thousands of distinct CDR3 sequences; under 30% were seen once. Sequences were obtained from blood. Receptor source: a human donor who had recovered from COVID-19.

This clonotype was seen more than once but under ten times. The chain carries TRBV6-5 and TRBJ2-1, with TRBD1 identical over 7 bases. CDR1 and CDR2 from the germline V gene are MNHEY and SVGAGI. Germline trimming cut 5 bases from V and 7 bases from J; bases unmatched to any gene: 20. This CDR3 has 18 residues. CDR3 sequence reads: CASSRYINNFDRENEQFF. CDR3 sequence (DNA): TGTGCCAGCAGTCGATATATTAACAACTTCGACAGGGAGAATGAGCAGTTCTTC.

This clonotype was observed at least ten times. This chain joins TRBV29-1 and TRBJ1-1; D remains unclear. The CDR3 is 11 amino acids. V lost 6 bases and J 1 base, leaving 6 bases between the germline ends. The V gene's germline CDR1 is SQVTM and CDR2 ANQGSEA. The CDR3 DNA follows: TGCAGCGTCCAAGAGAACACTGAAGCTTTCTTT. Translated, it gives CSVQENTEAFF.

A few counts support this clonotype. V and J are TRBV29-1 and TRBJ1-2, with D possibly matching TRBD1 (5 bases). The CDR3 consists of 14 residues. From germline, CDR1 is SQVTM and CDR2 ANQGSEA. Trimming took off 6 bases at V and 4 bases at J, with 18 bases between the two ends. For the CDR3, the DNA is TGCAGCGTCCAAACGGGGGGGGGAAGCTATGGCTACACCTTC. It yields the protein CSVQTGGGSYGYTF.

V gene TRBV5-6 combines with J gene TRBJ2-1; 12 positions match TRBD2. The trim removed 5 bases at V and 8 bases at J, leaving 17 bases unmatched. In germline, CDR1 is SGHDT, CDR2 YYEEEE. This CDR3 contains 18 residues. The CDR3 DNA reads TGTGCCAGCAGTTTCCAACGACGGCTAGCGGGGGGGCCCTATGAGCAGTTCTTC. This sequence encodes CASSFQRRLAGGPYEQFF.

By share, this clonotype counts as medium-sized. V is TRBV19 and J is TRBJ2-7; 8 nucleotides line up with TRBD1. With V trimmed by 4 bases and J by 5 bases, 7 bases remained unmatched. The CDR3 length is 14 residues. CDR1 is LNHDA and CDR2 is SQIVND in the germline V gene (reference sequence). Here the CDR3 DNA reads TGTGCCAGTAGTACCTCAGGGGGCTGGAACGAGCAGTACTTC. Its protein product is CASSTSGGWNEQYF.

This clonotype came up a few times. The rearrangement links TRBV13 to TRBJ1-2; TRBD1 is a possible D gene (6 bases). V lost 5 bases to trimming and J lost 8 bases, with 12 bases between them. Germline V lookup: CDR1 PRHDT, CDR2 FYEKMQ (reference sequence). This CDR3 has 12 residues. CDR3 DNA: TGTGCCAGCAGCCCCCAGGGGTCAGGCTACACCTTC. Protein: CASSPQGSGYTF. Together with reference TRBV13 and TRBJ1-2, the CDR3 gives the full variable domain: AAGVIQSPRHLIKEKRETATLKCYPIPRHDTVYWYQQGPGQDPQFLISFYEKMQSDKGSIPDRFSAQQFSDYHSELNMSSLELGDSALYFCASSPQGSGYTFGSGTRLTVV.

This clonotype was seen many times. This chain uses TRBV19 with TRBJ1-2, with TRBD1 identical over 9 bases. Germline V lookup: CDR1 LNHDA, CDR2 SQIVND (reference sequence). This CDR3 region has 15 residues. After removal of 7 bases from V and 5 bases from J, the junction contained 11 bases not matched to a gene. Written as DNA, the CDR3 is TGTGCCAGTACCCCTGGACAGGGGACGAGGTATGGCTACACCTTC. Its protein product is CASTPGQGTRYGYTF. Together with reference TRBV19 and TRBJ1-2, the CDR3 gives the full variable domain: DGGITQSPKYLFRKEGQNVTLSCEQNLNHDAMYWYRQDPGQGLRLIYYSQIVNDFQKGDIAEGYSVSREKKESFPLTVTSAQKNPTAFYLCASTPGQGTRYGYTFGSGTRLTVV.

This clonotype is classed as medium-sized. This rearrangement joins TRBV30 to TRBJ2-6; TRBD1 might be the D (5 bases). The CDR3 spans 14 residues. V was pared by 5 bases and J by 2 bases, with 10 bases between. Germline assignment: CDR1 GTSNPN and CDR2 SVGIG (reference sequence). CDR3 region: CAWARVTGANVLTF. The CDR3 DNA reads as TGTGCCTGGGCCAGGGTAACTGGGGCCAACGTCCTGACTTTC.

J is TRBJ1-5 and V is TRBV18; 7 positions agree with TRBD1. J was trimmed by 3 bases and V by 2 bases; bases with no gene match: 4. The V gene's germline CDR1 is KGHSH and CDR2 LQKENI. The CDR3 has 15 residues. CDR3 amino acids: CASSPTGDYNQPQHF. In DNA form, the CDR3 reads TGTGCCAGCTCACCAACAGGGGACTACAATCAGCCCCAGCATTTT. The full variable domain, rest sourced from reference TRBV18 and TRBJ1-5, is NAGVMQNPRHLVRRRGQEARLRCSPMKGHSHVYWYRQLPEEGLKFMVYLQKENIIDESGMPKERFSAEFPKEGPSILRIQQVVRGDSAAYFCASSPTGDYNQPQHFGDGTRLSIL.

V usage is TRBV20-1 and J usage is TRBJ2-2; 8 bases line up with TRBD2. This CDR3 spans 14 amino acids. V lost 4 bases to trimming and J lost 6 bases; unmatched junction nucleotides: 7. Germline V lookup: CDR1 DFQATT, CDR2 SNEGSKA (reference sequence). The CDR3: CSANSGSGSGELFF. CDR3 bases: TGCAGTGCTAACAGCGGGAGTGGTTCCGGGGAGCTGTTTTTT.

V and J are TRBV19 and TRBJ1-2; D might be TRBD1 (6 bases). Germline CDR1 LNHDA, CDR2 SQIVND (reference sequence). CDR3 length equals 12 residues. V was trimmed by 6 bases and J by 5 bases, leaving 10 bases between them. CDR3 DNA sequence: TGTGCCAGTAGCGGGACACCTTATGGCTACACCTTC. Protein product: CASSGTPYGYTF.

As for this clonotype: Being one base from a much bigger clone, this may be a read error. This chain links TRBV29-1 with TRBJ1-1; D not certain. Trimming took off 3 bases at V and 5 bases at J, with 7 bases between the two ends. The CDR3 runs to 11 residues. Germline-derived CDR1 and CDR2 are SQVTM and ANQGSEA. CDR3 nucleotide sequence: TGCAGCGTTGACAGGAGGACTGAAGCTTTCTTT. Translated: CSVDRRTEAFF.

This clonotype was found many times. This chain uses TRBV18 with TRBJ2-1, with TRBD2 identical over 10 bases. Germline V gene lookup returns CDR1 KGHSH and CDR2 LQKENI. V lost 3 bases to trimming and J lost 4 bases; unmatched junction nucleotides: 3. The CDR3 extends over 15 amino acids. Here the CDR3 reads CASSPMTSGYNEQFF. The CDR3 DNA sequence: TGTGCCAGCTCACCCATGACTAGCGGGTACAATGAGCAGTTCTTC. Using reference TRBV18 and TRBJ2-1 for the parts outside the CDR3, the full variable domain is NAGVMQNPRHLVRRRGQEARLRCSPMKGHSHVYWYRQLPEEGLKFMVYLQKENIIDESGMPKERFSAEFPKEGPSILRIQQVVRGDSAAYFCASSPMTSGYNEQFFGPGTRLTVL.

This clonotype has more than one count but fewer than ten. The chain carries TRBV27 and TRBJ2-1, with 7 bases that match TRBD2. V lost 6 bases, J lost 7 bases, and 12 bases stayed unmatched. This CDR3 comprises 15 residues. Germline V gene data show CDR1 as MNHEY and CDR2 as SMNVEV (reference sequence). The CDR3 bases are TGTGCCAGCAGCTCGGGACTAAGGTCGGGGAATGAGCAGTTCTTC. This sequence encodes CASSSGLRSGNEQFF.

The V and J genes are TRBV15 and TRBJ1-4; D is uncertain. V lost 0 bases and J 5 bases, leaving 13 bases between the germline ends. The CDR3 has 16 residues. CDR1 is LNHNV and CDR2 is YYDKDF in the germline V gene (reference sequence). The CDR3 DNA follows: TGTGCCACCAGCAGAGATAGGCCGGGGAGGAATGAAAAACTGTTTTTT. It translates to CATSRDRPGRNEKLFF.